This T cell receptor (beta chain) was recovered during a study of blood T cell repertoires in COVID-19. Germline values: CDR1 MNHNS, CDR2 SASEGT. V was shortened by 4 bases and J by 7 bases, with 7 bases between the two germline ends. This CDR3 has 11 residues. Source study methods: Counts of nucleated cells, estimated from reference gene primer amplification, were obtained. The protocol was immunoSEQ multiplex PCR, while the TCRdb copy is restricted to in-frame clones and leaves out a portion. V and J calls and clone size come straight from that table; D and trimming were deduced from the DNA. The top ten clones hold more than 9% of a sample with around 250,000 clones, roughly 86% of them seen once.

The source is an elderly man with acute or convalescent COVID-19. V and J are TRBV6-1 and TRBJ1-2; no clear D. The sample taken for sequencing was peripheral blood. The CDR3 reads CASSVAGGYTF. The DNA of the CDR3 is TGTGCCAGCAGTGTAGCCGGTGGCTACACCTTC.